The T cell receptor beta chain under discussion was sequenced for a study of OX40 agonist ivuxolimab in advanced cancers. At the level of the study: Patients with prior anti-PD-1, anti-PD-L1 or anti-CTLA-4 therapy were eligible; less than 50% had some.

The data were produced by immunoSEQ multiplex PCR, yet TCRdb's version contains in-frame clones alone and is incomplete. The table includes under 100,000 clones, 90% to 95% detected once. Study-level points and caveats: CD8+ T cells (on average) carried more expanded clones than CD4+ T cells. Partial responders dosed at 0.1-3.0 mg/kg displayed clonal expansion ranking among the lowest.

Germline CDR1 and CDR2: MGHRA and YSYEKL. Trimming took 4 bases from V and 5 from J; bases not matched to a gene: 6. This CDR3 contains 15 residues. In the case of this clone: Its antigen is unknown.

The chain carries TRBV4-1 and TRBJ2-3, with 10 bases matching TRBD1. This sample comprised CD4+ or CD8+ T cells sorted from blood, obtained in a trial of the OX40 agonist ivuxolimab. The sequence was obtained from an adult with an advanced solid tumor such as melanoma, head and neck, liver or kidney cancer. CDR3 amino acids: CASSPRQGAKDTQYF. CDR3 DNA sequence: TGCGCCAGCAGCCCCCGACAGGGGGCGAAAGATACGCAGTATTTT.